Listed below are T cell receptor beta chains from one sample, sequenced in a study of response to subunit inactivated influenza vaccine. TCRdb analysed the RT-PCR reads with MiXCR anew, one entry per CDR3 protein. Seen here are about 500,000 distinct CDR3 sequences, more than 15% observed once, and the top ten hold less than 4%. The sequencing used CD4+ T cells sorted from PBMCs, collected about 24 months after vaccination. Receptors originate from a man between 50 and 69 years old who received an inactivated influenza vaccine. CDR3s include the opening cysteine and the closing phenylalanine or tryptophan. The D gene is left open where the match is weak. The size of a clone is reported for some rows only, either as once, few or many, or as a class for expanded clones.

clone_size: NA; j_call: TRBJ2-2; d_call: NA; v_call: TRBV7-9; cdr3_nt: TGTGCCAGCAGCATCGGACAGTCGAACACCTGGGAGCTGTTTTTT; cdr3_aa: CASSIGQSNTWELFF
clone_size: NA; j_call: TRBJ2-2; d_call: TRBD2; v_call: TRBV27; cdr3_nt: TGTGCCAGCAGAAAACCTAGCGGTTACACCGGGGAGCTGTTTTTT; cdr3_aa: CASRKPSGYTGELFF
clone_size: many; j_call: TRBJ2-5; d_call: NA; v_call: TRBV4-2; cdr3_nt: TGTGCCAGCAGCCAAGATCTAAGAGGCGAAGAGACCCAGTACTTC; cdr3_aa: CASSQDLRGEETQYF
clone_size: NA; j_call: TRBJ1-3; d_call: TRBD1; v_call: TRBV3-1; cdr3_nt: TGTGCCAGCAGCCTTACAACAGGGGGCTCTGGAAACACCATATATTTT; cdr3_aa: CASSLTTGGSGNTIYF
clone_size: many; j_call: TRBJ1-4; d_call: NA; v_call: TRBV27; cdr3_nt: TGTGCCAGCAGTTTAGGGGGGTCATTAAAGGAAAAACTGTTTTTT; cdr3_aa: CASSLGGSLKEKLFF
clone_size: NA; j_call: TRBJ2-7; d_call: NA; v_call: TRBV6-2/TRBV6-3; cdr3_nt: TGTGCCAGCAGTTACGGAAGGGTTCAATACGAGCAGTACTTC; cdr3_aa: CASSYGRVQYEQYF
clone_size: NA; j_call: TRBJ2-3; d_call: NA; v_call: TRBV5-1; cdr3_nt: TGCGCCAGCAGCATGGTCGGCAGTAGCACAGATACGCAGTATTTT; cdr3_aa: CASSMVGSSTDTQYF
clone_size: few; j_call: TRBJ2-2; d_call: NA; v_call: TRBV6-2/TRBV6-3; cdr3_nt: TGTGCCAGCACGGTCATCTCTACCGGGGAGCTGTTTTTT; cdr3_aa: CASTVISTGELFF
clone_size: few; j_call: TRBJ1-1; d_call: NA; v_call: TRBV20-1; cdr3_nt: TGCAGTGCCGACGAAGACACCTCGAACACTGAAGCTTTCTTT; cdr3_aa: CSADEDTSNTEAFF
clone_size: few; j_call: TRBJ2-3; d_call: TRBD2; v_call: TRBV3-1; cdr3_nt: TGTGCCAGCAGCCAAGCCCTAGGGGTAGCGGGAGATACGCAGTATTTT; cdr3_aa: CASSQALGVAGDTQYF
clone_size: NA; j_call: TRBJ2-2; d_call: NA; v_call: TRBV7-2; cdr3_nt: TGTGCCAGCAGCGCCGCTTCCACCGGGGAGCTGTTTTTT; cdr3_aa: CASSAASTGELFF
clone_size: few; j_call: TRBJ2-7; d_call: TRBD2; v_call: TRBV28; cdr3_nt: TGTGCCAGCAGTGAAGCGGGGGTGGGTTACGAGCAGTACTTC; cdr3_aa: CASSEAGVGYEQYF
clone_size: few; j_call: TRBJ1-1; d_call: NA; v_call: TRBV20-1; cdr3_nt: TGCAGTGCTAGAGTAGGAACAGGGAATGAAGCTTTCTTT; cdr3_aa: CSARVGTGNEAFF
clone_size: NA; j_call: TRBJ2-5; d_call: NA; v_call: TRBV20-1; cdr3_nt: TGCAGTGCTAGAGGTCCCAGGGATCTTTTAGAGACCCAGTACTTC; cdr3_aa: CSARGPRDLLETQYF
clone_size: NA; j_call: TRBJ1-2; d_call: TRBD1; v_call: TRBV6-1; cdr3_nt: TGTGCCAGCAGCCACAGGGGTCCCTATGGCTACACCTTC; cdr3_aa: CASSHRGPYGYTF
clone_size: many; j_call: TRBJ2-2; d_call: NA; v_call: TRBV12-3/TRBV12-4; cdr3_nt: TGTGCCAGCAAAACCGCGAACACCGGGGAGCTGTTTTTT; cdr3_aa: CASKTANTGELFF
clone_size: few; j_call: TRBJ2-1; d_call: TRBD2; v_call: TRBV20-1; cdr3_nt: TGCAGTGCTAGTCTAGCGGGAGGGCCCTCGAATGAGCAGTTCTTC; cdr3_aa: CSASLAGGPSNEQFF
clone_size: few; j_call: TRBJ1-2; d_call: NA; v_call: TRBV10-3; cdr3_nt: TGTGCCATCAGTGACAGCCTGAGGGAGGATGGCTACACCTTC; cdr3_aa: CAISDSLREDGYTF
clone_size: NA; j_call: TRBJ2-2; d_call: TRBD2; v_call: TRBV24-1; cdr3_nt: TGTGCCACCAGTGACCTCGGGACTAGCGGGAACACCGGGGAGCTGTTTTTT; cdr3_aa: CATSDLGTSGNTGELFF
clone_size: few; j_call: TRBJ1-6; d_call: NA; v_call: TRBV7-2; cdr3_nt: TGTGCCAGCAGCTTGGGGGCGCGGAATAATTCACCCCTCCACTTT; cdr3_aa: CASSLGARNNSPLHF
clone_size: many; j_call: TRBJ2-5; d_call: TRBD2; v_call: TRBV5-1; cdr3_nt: TGCGCCAGCAGCCCCGGGACTAGCGCGGAGACCCAGTACTTC; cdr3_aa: CASSPGTSAETQYF
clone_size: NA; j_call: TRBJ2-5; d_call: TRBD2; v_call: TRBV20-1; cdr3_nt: TGCAGTGCTGTGACCAGCGGGGGGTTTCGGGAGACCCAGTACTTC; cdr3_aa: CSAVTSGGFRETQYF
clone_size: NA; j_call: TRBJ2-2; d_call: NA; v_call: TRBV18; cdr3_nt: TGTGCCAGCTCACCACTTCGGGCGGAAAACACCGGGGAGCTGTTTTTT; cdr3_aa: CASSPLRAENTGELFF
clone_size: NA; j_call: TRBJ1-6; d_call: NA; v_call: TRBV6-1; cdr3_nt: TGTGCCAGCAGTGAGGCGGACGGCGCCGGTTCACCCCTCCACTTT; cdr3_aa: CASSEADGAGSPLHF
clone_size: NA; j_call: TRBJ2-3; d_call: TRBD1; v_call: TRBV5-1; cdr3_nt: TGCGCCAGCAGCCCTGACAGGGCTAGTAGCACAGATACGCAGTATTTT; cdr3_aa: CASSPDRASSTDTQYF
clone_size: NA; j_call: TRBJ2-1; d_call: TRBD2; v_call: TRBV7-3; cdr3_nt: TGTGCCAGCAGCTTATACGGGGGGGCTCCAGCGGGAGGGATATCCTACAATGAGCAGTTCTTC; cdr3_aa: CASSLYGGAPAGGISYNEQFF
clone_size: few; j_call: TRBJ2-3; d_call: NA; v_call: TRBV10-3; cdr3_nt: TGTGCCATCAGTGAGCGGACAGGGAGGGGTGCAGATACGCAGTATTTT; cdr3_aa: CAISERTGRGADTQYF
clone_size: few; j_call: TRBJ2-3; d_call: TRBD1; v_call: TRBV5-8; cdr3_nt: TGTGCCAGCCGACAGGGGTGGGGCACAGATACGCAGTATTTT; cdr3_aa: CASRQGWGTDTQYF
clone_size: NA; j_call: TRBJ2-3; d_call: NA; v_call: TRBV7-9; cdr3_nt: TGTGCCAGCCCGCCAGGGGTGGGCACAGATACGCAGTATTTT; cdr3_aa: CASPPGVGTDTQYF
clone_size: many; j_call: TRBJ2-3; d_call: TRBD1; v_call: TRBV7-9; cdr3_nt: TGTGCCAGCAGCGCCAACAGGGGGAGGAAAGATACGCAGTATTTT; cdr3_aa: CASSANRGRKDTQYF
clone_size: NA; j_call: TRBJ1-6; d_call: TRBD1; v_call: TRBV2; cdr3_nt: TGTGCCAGCAGTAATCGGGACAGGTCCTCCTTT; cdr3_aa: CASSNRDRSSF
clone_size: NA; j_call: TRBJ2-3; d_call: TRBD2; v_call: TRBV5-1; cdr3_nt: TGCGCCAGCAGCTCGGGACTAGCGGGGATCACAGATACGCAGTATTTT; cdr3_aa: CASSSGLAGITDTQYF
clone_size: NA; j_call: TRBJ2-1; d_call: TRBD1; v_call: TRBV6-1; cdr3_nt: TGTGCCAGCAGTGATGGACAGGGGGATAGGAATGAGCAGTCCTTC; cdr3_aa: CASSDGQGDRNEQSF
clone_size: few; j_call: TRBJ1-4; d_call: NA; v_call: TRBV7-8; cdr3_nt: TGTGCCAGCAGCCGTAATACAGGAAATGAAAAACTGTTTTTT; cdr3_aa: CASSRNTGNEKLFF
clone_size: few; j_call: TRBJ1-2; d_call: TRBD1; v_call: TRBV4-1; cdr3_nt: TGCGCCAGCAGCCAAGCCCCTGGGACAGTTTATGGCTACACCTTC; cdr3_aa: CASSQAPGTVYGYTF
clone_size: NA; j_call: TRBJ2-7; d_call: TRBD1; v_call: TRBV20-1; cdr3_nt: TGCAGTGCAGAAGTAAACAGGGGATTACTACCTGAGCAGTACTTC; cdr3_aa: CSAEVNRGLLPEQYF
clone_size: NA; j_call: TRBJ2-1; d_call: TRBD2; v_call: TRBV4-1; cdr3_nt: TGCGCCAGCAGCCAAGAAACGCAGCGGAGCGGGGCGCAGTTCTTC; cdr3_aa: CASSQETQRSGAQFF
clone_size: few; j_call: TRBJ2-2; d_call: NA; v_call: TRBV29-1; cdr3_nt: TGCAGCGTTGAAGGGATAATGGGGCTTAACACCGGGGAGCTGTTTTTT; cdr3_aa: CSVEGIMGLNTGELFF
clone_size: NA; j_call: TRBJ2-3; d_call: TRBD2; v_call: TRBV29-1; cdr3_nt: TGCAGCGTTGTGTTGACTAGCGGATGGTTATCAGATACGCAGTATTTT; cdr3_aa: CSVVLTSGWLSDTQYF
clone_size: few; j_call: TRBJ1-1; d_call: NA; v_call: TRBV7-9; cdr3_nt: TGTGCCAGCAGCCCCATCCTTCAGATAACTGAAGCTTTCTTT; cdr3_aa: CASSPILQITEAFF
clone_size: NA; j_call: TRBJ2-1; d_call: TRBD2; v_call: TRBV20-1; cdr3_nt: TGCAGTGCTAGAGTCCCCACTAGCGGGAGAGGGAATGAGCAGTTCTTC; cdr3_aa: CSARVPTSGRGNEQFF
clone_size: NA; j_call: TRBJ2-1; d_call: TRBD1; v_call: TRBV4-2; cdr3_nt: TGTGCCAGCAGCCCAACAGGGGGCAATGAGCAGTTCTTC; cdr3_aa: CASSPTGGNEQFF
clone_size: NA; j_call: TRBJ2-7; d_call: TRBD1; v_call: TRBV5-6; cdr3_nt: TGTGCCAGCAGCCCGCTGGGACAGCCACAGACAGAGCAGTACTTC; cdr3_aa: CASSPLGQPQTEQYF
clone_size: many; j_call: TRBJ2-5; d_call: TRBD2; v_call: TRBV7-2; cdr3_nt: TGTGCCAGCAGCTTGCTAGCGGAGTACCAAGAGACCCAGTACTTC; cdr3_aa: CASSLLAEYQETQYF
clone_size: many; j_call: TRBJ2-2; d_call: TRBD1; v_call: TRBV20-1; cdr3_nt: TGCAGTGCTAGCCGTTTACAGGGGACCGGGGAGCTGTTTTTT; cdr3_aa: CSASRLQGTGELFF
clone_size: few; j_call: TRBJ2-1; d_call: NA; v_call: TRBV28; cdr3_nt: TGTGCCAGCAGTTTCGGCTTATACAATGAGCAGTTCTTC; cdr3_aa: CASSFGLYNEQFF
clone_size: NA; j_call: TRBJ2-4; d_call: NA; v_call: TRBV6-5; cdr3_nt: TGTGCCAGCAGTTACGTGGAGACAGTGAACATTCAGTACTTC; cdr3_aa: CASSYVETVNIQYF
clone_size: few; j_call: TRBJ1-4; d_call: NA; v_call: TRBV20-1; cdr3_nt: TGCAGTGCTAGAGATGTGACAGCCCATGAAAAACTGTTTTTT; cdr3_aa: CSARDVTAHEKLFF
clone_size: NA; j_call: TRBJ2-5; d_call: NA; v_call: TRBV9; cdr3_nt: TGTGCCAGCAGCGTTAGCAGTCTAGTGGAGACCCAGTACTTC; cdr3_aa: CASSVSSLVETQYF
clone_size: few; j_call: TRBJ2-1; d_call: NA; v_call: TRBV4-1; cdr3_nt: TGCGCCAGCAGCCAAGCTGTGGGTTTGGCGCAGTTCTTC; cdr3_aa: CASSQAVGLAQFF
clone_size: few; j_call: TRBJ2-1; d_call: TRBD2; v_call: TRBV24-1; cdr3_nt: TGTGCCACCAGTGATTTGGGGACTACCGTGTCTAGGAATGAGCAGTTCTTC; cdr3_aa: CATSDLGTTVSRNEQFF
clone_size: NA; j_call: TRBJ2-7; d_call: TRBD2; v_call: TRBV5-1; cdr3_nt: TGCGCCAGCTCGGATCCGGGACTAGCGGCCCGAATGCGGGAGCAGTACTTC; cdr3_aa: CASSDPGLAARMREQYF
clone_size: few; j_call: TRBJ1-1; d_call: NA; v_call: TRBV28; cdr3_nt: TGTGCCAGCAGTTTACTCCAGCGGGGCACTGAAGCTTTCTTT; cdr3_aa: CASSLLQRGTEAFF